This T cell receptor (beta chain) was identified in a study of T cells after yellow fever vaccination. Study as a whole: Fractions of limited cellularity were prepared by means of SMART-Seq v4 Ultra Low Input.

Germline trimming cut 1 base from V and 4 bases from J; bases unmatched to any gene: 8. There are 17 residues in the CDR3. CDR1 is SGHVS, CDR2 FQNEAQ, per germline. The authors made TCR cDNA by 5'RACE template switching, adding a universal primer site and UMIs. TCRdb analysed the 5' RACE reads with MiXCR anew, one entry per CDR3 protein. The table has roughly 160,000 distinct CDR3 sequences, 9.3% seen once; the top ten hold roughly 36%. This clonotype has only a few counts. The antigen is not known. Study observations and caveats: Most primary-vaccination clones recurred post-booster (roughly 96% CD4, 88% CD8). Contaminants from the bulk population, in the form of abundant clonotypes, could be found in FACS-sorted repertoires.

This chain links TRBV7-8 with TRBJ2-3; 10 bases map to TRBD1. This specimen consisted of CD8+ T cells sorted from PBMCs, obtained 45 days after the yellow fever booster vaccination. This clonotype was sampled from a man between 18 and 35 years old who received the YFV17D yellow fever vaccine. CDR3 sequence reads: CASSLGTGTGVADTQYF. CDR3 bases: TGTGCCAGCAGCTTAGGTACCGGGACAGGGGTCGCAGATACGCAGTATTTT.